Below are 30 T cell receptor beta chains sequenced from a single sample in a study of PD-1 blockade in classical Hodgkin lymphoma. Some clones are missing from TCRdb's copy, which holds only in-frame ones; the method was immunoSEQ multiplex PCR. Among approximately 24,000 clones listed, over 75% were seen once. All the patients suffered relapse after autologous stem cell transplantation, and brentuximab vedotin exposure differed. The sample here was peripheral blood mononuclear cells (PBMCs), taken at baseline. Receptors originate from a human donor with classical Hodgkin lymphoma.

The rearrangement uses TRBV7-2 and TRBJ2-2; D ambiguous. Per germline, CDR1 SGHTA and CDR2 FQGNSA. CDR3 length: 14 residues. The V and J ends lost 1 base and 6 bases respectively, with 9 bases between them. CDR3 sequence reads: CASSLVGLPGELFF. As DNA, the CDR3 is TGTGCCAGCAGCTTAGTAGGGCTGCCCGGGGAGCTGTTTTTT.

The chain joins TRBV5-1 to TRBJ2-5; no clear D gene. This CDR3 is built from 14 residues. From germline, CDR1 is SGHRS and CDR2 YFSETQ. V lost 4 bases and J 3 bases, leaving 13 bases between the germline ends. CDR3 in amino acids: CASSHVGGEETQYF. The CDR3 DNA is TGCGCCAGCAGCCACGTCGGCGGAGAAGAGACCCAGTACTTC.

This clone was seen just once. The rearrangement joins TRBV5-1 to TRBJ2-7, with D tentatively TRBD1 (6 bases). The CDR3 loop spans 14 amino acids. Germline V CDR1 and CDR2: SGHRS, YFSETQ. V shed 4 bases and J shed 4 bases, with 15 bases lying between them. The CDR3 reads CASSLSGDLYEQYF. In DNA, the CDR3 is TGCGCCAGCAGCCTCTCAGGGGATCTTTACGAGCAGTACTTC.

This chain links TRBV5-4 with TRBJ2-4; D is ambiguous. Trimming stripped 4 bases from V and 5 bases from J, with 7 bases between. Germline lookup yields CDR1 SGHNT and CDR2 YYREEE (reference sequence). The CDR3 runs to 12 residues. CDR3 nucleotide sequence: TGTGCCAGCAGCCGTGGGGAAAACATTCAGTACTTC. It encodes CASSRGENIQYF.

The rearrangement links TRBV5-1 to TRBJ1-1; no definite D call. V dropped 0 bases and J dropped 2 bases, with 8 bases sitting between them. The CDR3 totals 14 residues. Germline V lookup: CDR1 SGHRS, CDR2 YFSETQ. The CDR3 DNA reads as TGCGCCAGCAGCTTGGGCTCCAGTAACACTGAAGCTTTCTTT. Residues: CASSLGSSNTEAFF.

The chain combines TRBV7-9 with TRBJ2-5; D remains ambiguous. This CDR3 has 14 residues. V lost 2 bases, J lost 1 base, and 8 bases lay in between. Germline values: CDR1 SEHNR, CDR2 FQNEAQ (reference sequence). Here the CDR3 reads CASSLPVSQETQYF. Written as DNA, the CDR3 is TGTGCCAGCAGCTTACCGGTCAGCCAAGAGACCCAGTACTTC.

This clone has only one observation. The rearrangement joins TRBV7-8 to TRBJ1-1, with D perhaps TRBD1 (5 bases). V lost 3 bases and J 10 bases, leaving 18 bases between the germline ends. Germline CDR1 reads SGHVS; CDR2 reads FQNEAQ. CDR3 size: 14 residues. The CDR3 nucleotides are TGTGCCAGCAGCTTGTTCACAGGATCGGCGGTAGCTTTCTTT. The encoded protein is CASSLFTGSAVAFF.

The J gene is TRBJ2-3, the V gene TRBV12-5; D tentatively fits TRBD1 or TRBD2 (6 bases each). Germline loops: CDR1 LGHNT, CDR2 FRNRAP. The CDR3 extends over 14 amino acids. The V and J ends lost 6 bases and 2 bases respectively, with 12 bases between them. The CDR3 sequence is CASGRGDATDTQYF. The CDR3 bases are TGTGCTAGTGGAAGGGGGGATGCCACAGATACGCAGTATTTT.

This rearrangement joins TRBV6-5 to TRBJ2-2, with D possibly called TRBD1 or TRBD2 (6 bases each). The V end was cut by 0 bases, the J end by 6 bases, with 14 bases between. CDR3 size: 16 residues. Germline assignment: CDR1 MNHEY and CDR2 SVGAGI. The CDR3 protein is CASSYSSRGVAGELFF. The DNA of the CDR3 is TGTGCCAGCAGTTACTCAAGTAGGGGGGTGGCCGGGGAGCTGTTTTTT.

In its sample, this clone was seen a few times. V and J are TRBV6-5 and TRBJ1-6; a possible D gene is TRBD1 (6 bases). CDR1 and CDR2 from the germline V gene are MNHEY and SVGAGI. Trimming pared 6 bases from V and 8 bases from J, leaving 14 bases between. This CDR3 has 14 residues. The CDR3 sequence is CASRYQGRDSPLHF. The CDR3 region has the DNA TGTGCCAGCAGATACCAGGGGAGGGATTCACCCCTCCACTTT.

Notes on this clone: Germline and junction disagree at one end, which may indicate a read error. The sample holds other DNA sequences that translate to the same CDR3. V and J are TRBV5-1 and TRBJ1-1; D gene uncertain. CDR3 size: 14 residues. The germline V gene encodes CDR1 SGHRS and CDR2 YFSETQ. The CDR3 DNA is TGCGCCAGCAGCTTTCACTCGGGGAACACTGAAGCCTTCTTT. The encoded protein is CASSFHSGNTEAFF.

The rearrangement links TRBV11-1 to TRBJ2-3, with D perhaps matching TRBD1 or TRBD2 (5 bases each). Trimming took off 6 bases at V and 2 bases at J, with 18 bases between the two ends. The length of the CDR3 is 16 residues. CDR1 and CDR2 from the germline V gene are SGHAT and FQDESV (reference sequence). In DNA, the CDR3 is TGTGCCAGCAGACAACAGGACTCCGCCCCCACAGATACGCAGTATTTT. Residues: CASRQQDSAPTDTQYF.

This clone came up once. The V gene is TRBV5-4, the J gene TRBJ1-4, with 7 bases that match TRBD1. This CDR3 is 16 amino acids long. V lost 4 bases to trimming and J lost 2 bases; unmatched junction nucleotides: 8. The germline gives CDR1 SGHNT, CDR2 YYREEE (reference sequence). The DNA for the CDR3 is TGTGCCAGCAGCCAACAGGGGTTTGCGACTAATGAAAAACTGTTTTTT. This codes for CASSQQGFATNEKLFF.

The rearrangement joins TRBV11-1 to TRBJ2-3, with 12 bases aligning to TRBD2. V trimming: 2 bases; J trimming: 6 bases; junction bases outside the gene matches: 15. The V gene's germline CDR1 is SGHAT and CDR2 FQDESV (reference sequence). This CDR3 region has 19 residues. CDR3 in amino acids: CASSLRGTSGLSRDDTQYF. The CDR3 bases are TGTGCCAGCAGCTTAAGAGGGACTAGCGGGCTCTCACGGGATGATACGCAGTATTTT.

The rearrangement uses TRBV4-1 and TRBJ2-5; a possible D gene is TRBD2 (6 bases). The germline V gene has CDR1 MGHRA and CDR2 YSYEKL. Trimming removed 3 bases at V and 1 base at J, with 12 bases between. The CDR3 contains 15 residues. The CDR3 here is CASSQPWGVQETQYF. For the CDR3, the DNA is TGCGCCAGCAGCCAGCCTTGGGGGGTCCAAGAGACCCAGTACTTC.

The gene calls are TRBV9 and TRBJ1-1, with D possibly TRBD1 on 6 matching bases. The CDR3 runs to 13 residues. V lost 0 bases and J lost 5, with 8 bases in between. Germline V gives CDR1 SGDLS, CDR2 YYNGEE. The CDR3 loop is CASSVGDKTEAFF. For the CDR3, the DNA is TGTGCCAGCAGCGTAGGGGACAAGACTGAAGCTTTCTTT.

The genes are TRBV5-1 and TRBJ1-3; 11 nucleotides line up with TRBD1. This CDR3 is 18 amino acids long. Germline V gene data show CDR1 as SGHRS and CDR2 as YFSETQ. V trimming: 1 base; J trimming: 3 bases; junction bases outside the gene matches: 9. The CDR3 spells CASSLRSGTGGFGNTIYF. The CDR3 DNA follows: TGCGCCAGCAGCTTGCGGTCCGGGACAGGGGGTTTTGGAAACACCATATATTTT.

The V call is TRBV19, the J call TRBJ1-4; the match to TRBD1 covers 8 bases. Unmatched junction bases numbered 16, after V lost 5 bases and J lost 2 bases. Germline V gene lookup returns CDR1 LNHDA and CDR2 SQIVND (reference sequence). This CDR3 contains 19 residues. The CDR3 region has the DNA TGTGCCAGTAGTCCTCGGACAGGGTCTCTTACGGCGACTAATGAAAAACTGTTTTTT. It translates to CASSPRTGSLTATNEKLFF.

This chain uses TRBV7-8 with TRBJ2-7, with D tentatively TRBD1 or TRBD2 (5 bases each). Germline CDR1 SGHVS, CDR2 FQNEAQ. Trimming removed 1 base at V and 3 bases at J, with 10 bases between. This CDR3 is built from 14 residues. DNA of the CDR3: TGTGCCAGCAGCTTAGGCAGGGACCTCTACGAGCAGTACTTC. Translating gives CASSLGRDLYEQYF.

The chain couples TRBV5-1 to TRBJ2-3; 11 positions match TRBD2. The CDR3 length is 15 residues. Trimming at V came to 5 bases and at J to 1 base, leaving 3 bases not matched to a gene. Germline values: CDR1 SGHRS, CDR2 YFSETQ. Here the CDR3 reads CASRTSGEGTDTQYF. The CDR3 region has the DNA TGCGCCAGCAGGACTAGCGGGGAAGGCACAGATACGCAGTATTTT.

V is TRBV5-1 and J is TRBJ2-1; 10 nucleotides line up with TRBD2. The CDR3 totals 17 residues. With 0 bases clipped from V and 6 bases from J, the junction kept 9 bases outside the gene matches. Germline V gene data show CDR1 as SGHRS and CDR2 as YFSETQ. As DNA, the CDR3 is TGCGCCAGCAGCTTGGCGGGAAAGCGGGGGGGCGTCAATGAGCAGTTCTTC. Its translation is CASSLAGKRGGVNEQFF. Full variable domain (outside the CDR3, taken from reference TRBV5-1 and TRBJ2-1): KAGVTQTPRYLIKTRGQQVTLSCSPISGHRSVSWYQQTPGQGLQFLFEYFSETQRNKGNFPGRFSGRQFSNSRSEMNVSTLELGDSALYLCASSLAGKRGGVNEQFFGPGTRLTVL.

This chain links TRBV4-3 with TRBJ1-1; no definite D call. Trimming stripped 1 base from V and 0 bases from J, with 9 bases between. The CDR3 runs 15 residues. Looked up from germline, CDR1 is LGHNA and CDR2 is YSLEER. The CDR3 nucleotides read TGCGCCAGCAGCCAAGCTCACCAGGTGAACACTGAAGCTTTCTTT. Encoded protein: CASSQAHQVNTEAFF.

CDR3 sequence: CASSWTGKPLGDEQYF. The CDR3 DNA reads as TGCGCCAGCAGTTGGACGGGTAAGCCCCTGGGGGACGAGCAGTACTTC. The chain links TRBV4-1 to TRBJ2-7; either TRBD1 or TRBD2 may fit D (5 bases each). CDR1 and CDR2 from the germline V gene are MGHRA and YSYEKL. The CDR3 is 16 amino acids. V was trimmed by 6 bases and J by 5 bases, leaving 23 bases between them.

This clone was seen a single time. The chain is built from TRBV27 and TRBJ2-1; a weak D match, TRBD1 (6 bases). The CDR3 length is 15 residues. The germline V gene has CDR1 MNHEY and CDR2 SMNVEV (reference sequence). Trimming took 2 bases from V and 10 from J, leaving 18 bases between them. Written as DNA, the CDR3 is TGTGCCAGCAGTTTAAAGGGTGTGGGGGCCTCGGAGCAGTTCTTC. Its protein is CASSLKGVGASEQFF.

The rearrangement joins TRBV6-1 to TRBJ1-2, with TRBD1 identical over 8 bases. The V and J ends lost 4 bases and 1 base, in that order; junction bases with no gene match: 8. CDR1 is MNHNS and CDR2 is SASEGT in the germline V gene. The CDR3 consists of 16 residues. The CDR3 coding sequence is TGTGCCAGCAGTGCCCTCGGGACAGGTGATAACTATGGCTACACCTTC. It specifies CASSALGTGDNYGYTF.

This chain links TRBV4-1 with TRBJ2-6, with 7 positions matching TRBD1. The CDR3 covers 19 residues. V dropped 4 bases and J dropped 0; count of bases not matched to a gene: 12. Germline CDR1 is MGHRA and CDR2 is YSYEKL. The CDR3 region has the DNA TGCGCCAGCAGCCCTAATCCCGGACAGGTGGGCTCTGGGGCCAACGTCCTGACTTTC. Its translation is CASSPNPGQVGSGANVLTF.

This clone has a handful of counts. The rearrangement joins TRBV5-6 to TRBJ2-1; tentatively, D is TRBD1 (7 bases). The V gene's germline CDR1 is SGHDT and CDR2 YYEEEE. V was trimmed by 9 bases and J by 5 bases, leaving 21 bases between them. The CDR3 is 15 amino acids. CDR3 sequence: CATAGRGRGDNEQFF. In DNA, the CDR3 is TGTGCCACGGCGGGAAGGGGGCGAGGGGACAATGAGCAGTTCTTC.

The chain couples TRBV5-1 to TRBJ1-4, with 10 bases that match TRBD1. The CDR3 sequence is 16 residues long. Germline V gives CDR1 SGHRS, CDR2 YFSETQ. V dropped 3 bases and J dropped 7; count of bases not matched to a gene: 9. The CDR3 is CASSSGQGSSGEKLFF. CDR3 DNA: TGCGCCAGCAGCTCGGGACAGGGGTCCTCTGGTGAAAAACTGTTTTTT.

The genes are TRBV5-8 and TRBJ2-5; tentatively, D is TRBD1 (6 bases). From germline, CDR1 is SGHTS and CDR2 YDEGEE. V lost 5 bases and J lost 2, with 10 bases in between. The CDR3 totals 13 residues. CDR3 bases: TGTGCCAGCAGGCGGCAGGGGCAAGAGACCCAGTACTTC. Translated: CASRRQGQETQYF.

The rearrangement uses TRBV6-1 and TRBJ1-2, with D unclear. The CDR3 sequence is 15 residues long. Germline V gene data show CDR1 as MNHNS and CDR2 as SASEGT. Trimming left V 2 bases short and J 2 bases short, with 12 bases between. The CDR3 loop is CASSENWAPNYGYTF. DNA for the CDR3: TGTGCCAGCAGTGAAAACTGGGCCCCAAACTATGGCTACACCTTC.